This is a list of T cell receptor beta chains from one sample in a study of CXCR3-negative and CXCR3-positive naive CD8 T cells. TCRdb reprocessed the 5' RACE reads; each CDR3 protein has one entry and no DNA is given. In all, the sample yields over 150,000 distinct CDR3 sequences. What was sequenced was naive CXCR3+ CD8+ T cells from blood. The receptors stem from a human donor in good health. Some clones in this sample may be carry-over from other donors' samples. Both conserved end residues are part of each CDR3.

TRBJ1-2,TRBV27,CASSLDIGGAGYTF
TRBJ1-1,TRBV7-9,CASSAGTGGSEAFF
TRBJ2-3,TRBV7-6,CASSLAGARTDTQYF
TRBJ2-7,TRBV4-3,CASSQGQGTSYEQYF
TRBJ2-4,TRBV28,CASSPPRGAENIQYF
TRBJ2-1,TRBV20-1,CSARAPRASGSLSYNEQFF
TRBJ2-7,TRBV28,CASSLRDSSYEQYF
TRBJ1-5,TRBV20-1,CSASDGQGGYQPQHF
TRBJ2-1,TRBV7-9,CASSPPSGASYNEQFF
TRBJ2-1,TRBV7-9,CASSRTGISSYNEQFF
TRBJ2-7,TRBV10-1,CASSGWQPTTYEQYF
TRBJ2-7,TRBV7-6,CASSPSLAGGDYEQYF
TRBJ1-1,TRBV9,CASSGRTGNTEAFF
TRBJ2-3,TRBV28,CASSLGTSGSGDTQYF
TRBJ2-7,TRBV11-2,CASSFGTGLYEQYF
TRBJ2-1,TRBV29-1,CSVEVAGYNEQFF
TRBJ2-1,TRBV6-4,CASSATSGTYNEQFF
TRBJ1-1,TRBV29-1,CSVPFLTGALTEAFF
TRBJ1-5,TRBV7-6,CASSFSGYNQPQHF
TRBJ2-7,TRBV5-1,CASSSTDRQYF
TRBJ2-2,TRBV10-2,CARGTSNTGELFF
TRBJ2-1,TRBV20-1,CSAATRLAGGFFSSGEQFF
TRBJ2-7,TRBV3-1,CASSAQGQGMDEQYF
TRBJ1-2,TRBV10-3,CAISESAGSGYTF
TRBJ2-2,TRBV28,CASTPNRNTGELFF
TRBJ2-1,TRBV3-1,CASSQERDPGSAGTYNEQFF
TRBJ2-1,TRBV27,CASSLVGAGNEQFF
TRBJ2-5,TRBV29-1,CSVEDQLIQGAQETQYF
TRBJ1-1,TRBV9,CASMDIKGTEAFF
TRBJ2-7,TRBV7-3,CASSFGASGGYEQYF
TRBJ2-5,TRBV19,CASSGQSQETQYF
TRBJ2-1,TRBV4-2,CASSQEPGGATYNEQFF
TRBJ1-1,TRBV20-1,CSAAPPTVNTEAFF
TRBJ2-1,TRBV28,CASRRAGVGFGQFF
TRBJ2-3,TRBV12-3/TRBV12-4,CASSLAPARADTQYF
TRBJ1-5,TRBV27,CASSSYSPSYSNQPQHF
TRBJ2-3,TRBV2,CTSRGRETRLTDTQYF
TRBJ1-5,TRBV29-1,CSVPDRGNQPQHF
TRBJ2-7,TRBV7-9,CASSDTFSYEQYF
TRBJ2-1,TRBV13,CASSPTVGSDEQFF
TRBJ2-7,TRBV5-1,CASSSKSQGTYEQYF
TRBJ2-1,TRBV6-5,CASSAGGPTDEQFF
TRBJ2-3,TRBV29-1,CSVQGGGLAELTDTQYF
TRBJ2-4,TRBV21-1,CASSKADSENIQYF
TRBJ2-2,TRBV5-6,CASSLRGLYTGELFF